Shown below are 8 T cell receptor beta chains from a single sample sequenced in a study of technical replicates of blood from a few donors. Profiled with immunoSEQ multiplex PCR; TCRdb holds only in-frame clones, not every one. Among approximately 75,000 clones listed, approximately 94% were seen once. Source material: T cells isolated from PBMCs. These receptor sequences come from a human donor in good health.

The J gene is TRBJ2-1, the V gene TRBV6-1; D not resolved. Germline V gene lookup returns CDR1 MNHNS and CDR2 SASEGT. The CDR3 length is 14 residues. V was trimmed by 3 bases and J by 6 bases, leaving 12 bases between them. The CDR3 reads CASSETLVVNEQFF. For the CDR3, the DNA is TGTGCCAGCAGTGAGACTCTAGTCGTCAATGAGCAGTTCTTC.

The V and J genes are TRBV27 and TRBJ2-2; D is possibly TRBD2 (5 bases). Germline CDR1 and CDR2: MNHEY and SMNVEV (reference sequence). V lost 3 bases and J lost 6, with 14 bases in between. The CDR3 has 15 residues. The CDR3 protein is CASSLTGNRAGELFF. The CDR3 bases are TGTGCCAGCAGTTTGACGGGGAATAGAGCCGGGGAGCTGTTTTTT.

The genes are TRBV5-4 and TRBJ2-1, with D unresolved. CDR3 size: 13 residues. V was cut by 3 bases and J by 4 bases, with 8 bases left in between. Germline CDR1 reads SGHNT; CDR2 reads YYREEE (reference sequence). CDR3 in amino acids: CASSSIVYNEQFF. As DNA, the CDR3 is TGTGCCAGCAGCTCGATAGTATACAATGAGCAGTTCTTC. The entire variable domain, with the rest obtained from reference TRBV5-4 and TRBJ2-1, is as follows: ETGVTQSPTHLIKTRGQQVTLRCSSQSGHNTVSWYQQALGQGPQFIFQYYREEENGRGNFPPRFSGLQFPNYSSELNVNALELDDSALYLCASSSIVYNEQFFGPGTRLTVL.

The V call is TRBV6-1, the J call TRBJ2-1; D possibly corresponds to TRBD2 (7 bases). V lost 5 bases and J lost 5, with 10 bases in between. The CDR3 has 13 amino acids. Germline V gives CDR1 MNHNS, CDR2 SASEGT. CDR3 bases: TGTGCCAGCAGTCGGGGGGCCCACAATGAGCAGTTCTTC. This codes for CASSRGAHNEQFF.

The J gene is TRBJ1-1, the V gene TRBV5-5; D not certain. The CDR3 consists of 15 residues. Germline V CDR1 and CDR2: SGHKS, YYEKEE (reference sequence). V gave up 4 bases and J gave up 0 bases, with 13 bases separating them. The CDR3 DNA sequence: TGTGCCAGCAGCGTCATAACAAGTATGAACACTGAAGCTTTCTTT. It yields the protein CASSVITSMNTEAFF.

The chain carries TRBV19 and TRBJ2-7, with 12 positions matching TRBD2. Trimming took 4 bases from V and 3 from J; bases not matched to a gene: 4. Germline CDR1 and CDR2: LNHDA and SQIVND (reference sequence). This CDR3 contains 15 residues. CDR3: CASSRTSGIYYEQYF. The CDR3 nucleotides read TGTGCCAGTAGTAGGACTAGCGGGATTTACTACGAGCAGTACTTC.

V usage is TRBV11-2 and J usage is TRBJ2-2; 8 bases line up with TRBD1. V was clipped by 5 bases and J by 5 bases; unmatched bases: 7. Germline V lookup: CDR1 SGHAT, CDR2 FQNNGV. The CDR3 sequence is 15 residues long. This CDR3 is CASSLGTGRTGELFF. The CDR3 DNA follows: TGTGCCAGCAGCCTTGGGACAGGACGAACCGGGGAGCTGTTTTTT.

This clone was observed a few times. The gene calls are TRBV5-1 and TRBJ2-7; D possibly corresponds to TRBD2 (7 bases). CDR1 is SGHRS, CDR2 YFSETQ, per germline. Trimming stripped 2 bases from V and 4 bases from J, with 16 bases between. There are 15 residues in the CDR3. CDR3 loop: CASSLNGGGTYEQYF. Here the CDR3 DNA reads TGCGCCAGCAGCTTAAATGGCGGGGGCACATACGAGCAGTACTTC. Supplemented by reference TRBV5-1 and TRBJ2-7, the full variable domain reads KAGVTQTPRYLIKTRGQQVTLSCSPISGHRSVSWYQQTPGQGLQFLFEYFSETQRNKGNFPGRFSGRQFSNSRSEMNVSTLELGDSALYLCASSLNGGGTYEQYFGPGTRLTVT.